This note documents a single T cell receptor beta chain sequence. The antigen this receptor binds is unknown. Per-nucleotide qualities are absent, and no much larger clonotype sits a single base away. After removal of 5 bases from V and 3 bases from J, the junction retains 12 bases not matched to a gene. CDR1 SEHNR and CDR2 FQNEAQ were looked up in the germline V gene (reference sequence). The CDR3 holds 17 amino acids from the cysteine to the phenylalanine. Only CDR3 DNA is held: 51 bases, read in frame from base 1. The data belong to a study of blood T cell repertoires in COVID-19 (TCRdb year 2020). For context, the study as a whole: Samples covering the acute and convalescent phases of COVID-19 were provided by collaborators in the United States, Italy and Spain. The material from the prospective study consisted of cDNA or gDNA derived from T cells, B-cell-depleted T cells, or PBMCs. Subjects who had been exposed to COVID-19, were actively infected with it, or had recovered from it provided the deeply sampled blood TCRbeta repertoires that made up the dataset. The repertoires were made available in a free public database intended to serve as a resource for research on the immune response to SARS-CoV-2. The samples were drawn from the first 160 participants of the ongoing ImmuneRACE study and from 1,254 subjects provided by 6 global collaborators. Sample metadata almost always included a de-identified subject ID, COVID-19 status, age in years and sex. Where available, HLA class I and class II types were obtained from metadata supplied by the sample provider rather than from assay-based typing. The study at large found these results: How much clinical and demographic metadata was included differed by source and by participant, and the metadata was provided uncurated.

Participants in the prospective study were aged roughly 18 to 89 years, lived in some 24 United States geographic areas, and enrolled through a virtual design. In the prospective study, cohorts were assigned on the basis of participant-reported clinical history obtained from a screening survey and a study questionnaire. Recovered participants in ImmuneRACE Cohort 3 were defined as having two consecutive negative NP/OP PCR tests, clearance from a healthcare professional, or resolution of symptoms. In the prospective study, whole blood, serum and a nasopharyngeal or oropharyngeal swab were collected from each participant by mobile phlebotomists. Over a roughly 2-month period, participants in the prospective study had the option of providing additional blood draws and questionnaires. Blood samples from the prospective study were shipped frozen or at room temperature prior to DNA extraction. TCRbeta CDR3 regions were amplified from genomic DNA using the immunoSEQ Assay, a bias-controlled multiplex PCR. On the study's bioinformatics: The number of nucleated cells in each sample was estimated by amplification of reference gene primers within the assay. To quantify the absolute abundance of each unique TCRbeta CDR3 rearrangement, sequence reads were collapsed and filtered. Productive Simpson clonality was computed per sample as the square root of Simpson's diversity index over productive rearrangements. TCRdb took this table from immuneACCESS and kept in-frame rearrangements with V and J called. Such tables lack part of the clones; where checked against another copy, unresolved V genes explain under half of the gap, and the rest is unexplained. That table gives V, J and clone size, and the DNA gave D and trimming. The sample table holds about 500,000 clones, of which about nine tenths were seen once. The biggest ten clones account for 0.7% of the sample.

Recombination joined TRBV7-9 with TRBJ2-1; TRBD1 agrees with 8 junctional bases. This clonotype originated in a woman aged 18-29 years who had recovered from COVID-19. The material sequenced was PBMCs or T cells enriched from blood (not recorded which). The sequence in DNA is TGTGCCAGCAGCGCCATTTCCGGGACAGGCGGCTACAATGAGCAGTTCTTC. It specifies CASSAISGTGGYNEQFF.